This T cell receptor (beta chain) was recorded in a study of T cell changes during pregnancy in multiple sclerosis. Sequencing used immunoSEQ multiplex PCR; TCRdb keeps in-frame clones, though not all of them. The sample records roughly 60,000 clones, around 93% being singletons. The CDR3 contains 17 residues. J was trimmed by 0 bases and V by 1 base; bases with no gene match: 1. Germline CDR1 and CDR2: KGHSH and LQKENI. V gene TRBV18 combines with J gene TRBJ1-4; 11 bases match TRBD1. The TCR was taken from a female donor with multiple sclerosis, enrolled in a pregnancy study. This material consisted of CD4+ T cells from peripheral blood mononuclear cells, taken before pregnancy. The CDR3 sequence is CASSPLGQGATNEKLFF. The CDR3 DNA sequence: TGTGCCAGCTCACCACTGGGACAGGGGGCAACTAATGAAAAACTGTTTTTT.